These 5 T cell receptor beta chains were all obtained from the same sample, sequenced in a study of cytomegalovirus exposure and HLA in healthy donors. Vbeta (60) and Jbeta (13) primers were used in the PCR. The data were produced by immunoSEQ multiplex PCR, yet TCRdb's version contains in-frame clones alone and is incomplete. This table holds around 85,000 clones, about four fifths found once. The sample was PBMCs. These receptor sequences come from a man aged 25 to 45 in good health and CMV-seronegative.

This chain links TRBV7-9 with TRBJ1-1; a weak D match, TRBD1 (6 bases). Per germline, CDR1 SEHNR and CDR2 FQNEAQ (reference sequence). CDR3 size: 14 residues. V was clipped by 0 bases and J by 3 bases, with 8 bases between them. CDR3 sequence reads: CASSLAGGHTEAFF. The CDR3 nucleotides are TGTGCCAGCAGCTTAGCAGGGGGTCACACTGAAGCTTTCTTT.

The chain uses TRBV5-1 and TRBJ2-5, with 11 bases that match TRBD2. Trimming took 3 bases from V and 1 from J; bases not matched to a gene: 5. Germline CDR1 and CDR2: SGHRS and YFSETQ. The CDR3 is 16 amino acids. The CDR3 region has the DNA TGCGCCAGCAGCTACCCTAGCGGGGGGACCCAAGAGACCCAGTACTTC. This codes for CASSYPSGGTQETQYF.

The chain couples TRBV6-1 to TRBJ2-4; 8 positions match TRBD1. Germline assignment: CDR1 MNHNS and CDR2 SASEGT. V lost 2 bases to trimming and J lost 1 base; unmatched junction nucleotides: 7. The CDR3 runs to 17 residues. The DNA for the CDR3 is TGTGCCAGCAGTGAACTCAGGACAGGGTCCGCCAAAAACATTCAGTACTTC. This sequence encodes CASSELRTGSAKNIQYF.

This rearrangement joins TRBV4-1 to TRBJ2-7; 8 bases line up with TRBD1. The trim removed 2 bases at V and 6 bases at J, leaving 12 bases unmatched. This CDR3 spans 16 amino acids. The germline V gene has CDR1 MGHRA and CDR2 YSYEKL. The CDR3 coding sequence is TGCGCCAGCAGCCAACTCCCGGGACAGGCGGTTCTCGAGCAGTACTTC. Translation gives CASSQLPGQAVLEQYF.

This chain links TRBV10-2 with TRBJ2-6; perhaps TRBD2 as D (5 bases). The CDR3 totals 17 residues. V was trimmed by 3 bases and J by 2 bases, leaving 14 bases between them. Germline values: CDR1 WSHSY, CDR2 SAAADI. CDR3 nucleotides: TGCGCCAGCAGTGATGGGGAGATGGAGACTGGGGCCAACGTCCTGACTTTC. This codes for CASSDGEMETGANVLTF.